This T cell receptor beta chain was documented in a study of shared clonotypes between healthy human individuals. V lost 2 bases, J lost 7 bases, and 9 bases lay in between. Germline V lookup: CDR1 LNHDA, CDR2 SQIVND (reference sequence). The CDR3 runs to 13 residues. For sorted subsets, 150 to 200 ng DNA per replicate equaled around 28,000 T cell genomes. Using immunoSEQ multiplex PCR, the repertoire was profiled, and TCRdb retains in-frame clones only, with some absent. The sample shows 2 million to 2.5 million clones, 80% to 95% of them seen only once. This clone was picked up a small number of times.

The sequenced material came from naive CD4+ T cells from PBMCs. As for subset: CD45RA+ positively selected. The TCR originated in a man aged 18 to 30 in good health. Some clones in this sample may be carry-over from other donors' samples. The chain uses TRBV19 and TRBJ1-5, with D unclear. The DNA of the CDR3 is TGTGCCAGTAGTATACCGCAGGTCCAGCCCCAGCATTTT. This codes for CASSIPQVQPQHF.